These 8 T cell receptor beta chains were all obtained from the same sample, sequenced in a study of identical twins. TCRdb analysed the 5' RACE reads with MiXCR anew, one entry per CDR3 protein. Here the sample spans 420,000 or so distinct CDR3 sequences, about 18% being singletons. Sequenced: naive T cells sorted from blood. These receptors were taken from a man over 45 in good health.

This clonotype was picked up a small number of times. V is TRBV11-2 and J is TRBJ1-6; D is undetermined. The V gene lost 6 bases and the J gene lost 7 bases, with 16 bases spanning the gap. CDR3 length equals 15 residues. Per the germline V gene, CDR1 is SGHAT and CDR2 is FQNNGV. The CDR3 DNA reads TGTGCCAGCAGTCCTATGAACTTGGGGAATTCACCCCTCCACTTT. Its protein product is CASSPMNLGNSPLHF.

This clonotype was observed a handful of times. The CDR3 reads CASSKDAGIGIYEQYF. The DNA of the CDR3 is TGTGCCAGCAGCAAGGACGCAGGGATTGGCATATACGAGCAGTACTTC. The chain employs TRBV7-6 and TRBJ2-7; possible D gene TRBD1, 5 bases. The CDR3 has 16 residues. Trimming took 5 bases from V and 4 from J, leaving 21 bases between them. The germline V gene has CDR1 SGHVS and CDR2 FNYEAQ.

This CDR3 reads CASSYSIRWAMNTEAFF. Here the CDR3 DNA reads TGTGCCAGCAGTTACTCGATCCGGTGGGCCATGAACACTGAAGCTTTCTTT. The rearrangement uses TRBV6-2 or TRBV6-3 and TRBJ1-1; D not resolved. The CDR3 has 17 amino acids. V was pared by 0 bases and J by 0 bases, with 14 bases between. In germline, CDR1 is MNHEY, CDR2 SVGEGT.

This clonotype was seen a handful of times. The chain is built from TRBV20-1 and TRBJ1-5, with D perhaps matching TRBD1 (6 bases). The germline gives CDR1 DFQATT, CDR2 SNEGSKA (reference sequence). This CDR3 is built from 14 residues. V was shortened by 2 bases and J by 1 base, with 9 bases between the two germline ends. The CDR3 DNA follows: TGCAGTGCTAGAACCGGGACAAGCAATCAGCCCCAGCATTTT. Its protein is CSARTGTSNQPQHF.

This sequence joins TRBV5-5 and TRBJ2-2, with TRBD2 matching over 13 bases. The CDR3 length is 16 residues. From germline, CDR1 is SGHKS and CDR2 YYEKEE (reference sequence). V shed 1 base and J 4 bases; nucleotides not matched to a gene: 1. This chain's CDR3 is CASSLTSGRATGELFF. The CDR3 DNA reads as TGTGCCAGCAGCTTGACTAGCGGGAGGGCCACCGGGGAGCTGTTTTTT.

In its sample, this clonotype was seen a few times. This chain joins TRBV5-1 and TRBJ2-3; 9 nucleotides agree with TRBD2. The CDR3 runs 16 residues. The junction had 6 bases not matched to a gene; V was cut back by 0 bases and J by 4 bases. CDR1 is SGHRS, CDR2 YFSETQ, per germline. For the CDR3, the DNA is TGCGCCAGCAGCTTGGAGGTAGCGGGGGCTGCAGATACGCAGTATTTT. Translating gives CASSLEVAGAADTQYF. The entire variable domain, with the rest obtained from reference TRBV5-1 and TRBJ2-3, is as follows: KAGVTQTPRYLIKTRGQQVTLSCSPISGHRSVSWYQQTPGQGLQFLFEYFSETQRNKGNFPGRFSGRQFSNSRSEMNVSTLELGDSALYLCASSLEVAGAADTQYFGPGTRLTVL.

At least ten counts were recorded for this clonotype. The chain uses TRBV25-1 and TRBJ1-1, with D uncertain. Germline V lookup: CDR1 MGHDK, CDR2 SYGVNS. With 5 bases removed from V and 6 bases from J, the gap between germline ends came to 13 bases. The CDR3 is made up of 13 amino acids. The CDR3 spells CASSWSFSAEAFF. For the CDR3, the DNA is TGTGCCAGCAGTTGGTCATTTAGCGCTGAAGCTTTCTTT.

V is TRBV5-1 and J is TRBJ2-7; 11 bases are a match to TRBD1. The junction had 6 bases not matched to a gene; V was cut back by 4 bases and J by 6 bases. Germline CDR1 SGHRS, CDR2 YFSETQ. The CDR3 spans 14 residues. CDR3 DNA sequence: TGCGCCAGCAGCCCAAGGACAGGGGGCGCCGAGCAGTACTTC. This encodes CASSPRTGGAEQYF.